What follows are 10 T cell receptor beta chains derived from one specimen sequenced in a study of T cell responses to AZD1222 COVID-19 vaccine. Profiled with immunoSEQ multiplex PCR; TCRdb holds only in-frame clones, not every one. Among 120,000 or so clones, about 90% were seen once, and the ten largest hold approximately 1%. Here the sequenced sample was peripheral blood, taken on day 0 of AZD1222 vaccination. Receptors were obtained from an adult in good health.

This clone was recorded only once. V usage is TRBV5-6 and J usage is TRBJ2-3; weak D call: TRBD2 (6 bases). V was cut by 3 bases and J by 4 bases, with 12 bases left in between. This CDR3 spans 14 amino acids. CDR1 and CDR2 from the germline V gene are SGHDT and YYEEEE. In DNA form, the CDR3 reads TGTGCCAGCAGCTGGCGGGGAGCCGCAGATACGCAGTATTTT. This translates into CASSWRGAADTQYF.

CDR3 in amino acids: CASSESVVARTGGYEEQYF. In DNA form, the CDR3 reads TGTGCCAGCAGTGAATCAGTGGTAGCAAGGACTGGGGGTTATGAGGAGCAGTACTTC. The V gene is TRBV2, the J gene TRBJ2-7; either TRBD1 or TRBD2 may supply D (5 bases each). The V gene lost 2 bases and the J gene lost 7 bases, with 30 bases spanning the gap. This CDR3 has 19 residues. Germline-derived CDR1 and CDR2 are SNHLY and FYNNEI.

The V and J genes are TRBV18 and TRBJ2-1; TRBD2 matches 11 bases. The junction had 9 bases not matched to a gene; V was cut back by 6 bases and J by 5 bases. In germline, CDR1 is KGHSH, CDR2 LQKENI. This CDR3 region has 16 residues. CDR3 sequence (DNA): TGTGCCAGCTCCACGAGGACTAGCGGGCTGAACAATGAGCAGTTCTTC. This sequence encodes CASSTRTSGLNNEQFF.

J is TRBJ1-2 and V is TRBV5-1; the match to TRBD1 covers 7 bases. This CDR3 comprises 13 residues. Trimming cost V 3 bases and J 5 bases; bases outside gene matches: 4. CDR1 SGHRS and CDR2 YFSETQ come from the germline V gene. CDR3 nucleotides: TGCGCCAGCAGCTACCGACAGGGTTATGGCTACACCTTC. Its translation: CASSYRQGYGYTF.

The rearrangement joins TRBV7-9 to TRBJ2-5, with D perhaps TRBD2 (5 bases). Looked up from germline, CDR1 is SEHNR and CDR2 is FQNEAQ (reference sequence). Trimming removed 6 bases at V and 2 bases at J, with 19 bases between. The CDR3 contains 16 residues. CDR3 sequence: CASSGPFSRGQETQYF. CDR3 nucleotide sequence: TGTGCCAGCAGTGGCCCGTTCAGCCGAGGGCAAGAGACCCAGTACTTC.

J is TRBJ1-3 and V is TRBV29-1; no firm D call. CDR1 is SQVTM and CDR2 is ANQGSEA in the germline V gene. This CDR3 has 14 residues. V was pared by 8 bases and J by 2 bases, with 16 bases between. The DNA for the CDR3 is TGCAGCACTCGGGTGGGGTCGGCTGGAAACACCATATATTTT. The encoded protein is CSTRVGSAGNTIYF.

CDR3 in DNA: TGCGCCAGCAGTCCGGGACGAACCCATGGCTACACCTTC. It encodes CASSPGRTHGYTF. This chain links TRBV23-1 with TRBJ1-2; possibly TRBD1 for D (5 bases). TRBV23-1 has ORF status, its function being uncertain. With 4 bases removed from V and 6 bases from J, the gap between germline ends came to 12 bases. The CDR3 has 13 amino acids.

The chain is built from TRBV5-5 and TRBJ2-3, with D unresolved. The V end was cut by 2 bases, the J end by 1 base, with 8 bases between. The CDR3 consists of 14 residues. The germline CDR1 and CDR2 sequences are SGHKS and YYEKEE (reference sequence). The CDR3 DNA is TGTGCCAGCAGCTTAGTTCTGGGCACAGATACGCAGTATTTT. Translating it yields CASSLVLGTDTQYF.

The chain recombines TRBV5-1 with TRBJ1-1; D ambiguous. Germline V CDR1 and CDR2: SGHRS, YFSETQ. V gave up 0 bases and J gave up 1 base, with 7 bases separating them. The CDR3 loop spans 14 amino acids. DNA of the CDR3: TGCGCCAGCAGCTTGGGACCTTCGAACACTGAAGCTTTCTTT. Translation: CASSLGPSNTEAFF.

The V and J genes are TRBV2 and TRBJ2-5; D uncertain. Germline values: CDR1 SNHLY, CDR2 FYNNEI. The CDR3 is made up of 15 amino acids. Trimming left V 7 bases short and J 3 bases short, with 18 bases between. The CDR3 DNA sequence: TGTGCCAGCAAGGGAAACAGCCTAAAAGAAGAGACCCAGTACTTC. Protein sequence: CASKGNSLKEETQYF.